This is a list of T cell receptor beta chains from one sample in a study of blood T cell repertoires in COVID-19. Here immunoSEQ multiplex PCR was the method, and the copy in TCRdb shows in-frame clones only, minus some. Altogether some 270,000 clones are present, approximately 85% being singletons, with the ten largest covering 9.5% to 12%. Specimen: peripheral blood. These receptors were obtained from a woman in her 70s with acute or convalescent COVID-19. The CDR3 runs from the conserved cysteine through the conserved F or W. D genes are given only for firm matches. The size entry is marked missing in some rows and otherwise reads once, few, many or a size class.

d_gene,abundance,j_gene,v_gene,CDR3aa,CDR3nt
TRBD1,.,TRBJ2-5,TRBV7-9,CASSLDGRGLETQYF,TGTGCCAGCAGCTTAGACGGCAGGGGGCTAGAGACCCAGTACTTC
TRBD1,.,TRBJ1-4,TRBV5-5,CASSPGTVFEKLFF,TGTGCCAGCAGCCCAGGGACAGTCTTTGAAAAACTGTTTTTT
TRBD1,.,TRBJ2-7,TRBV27,CASSSPYGTGTYEQYF,TGTGCCAGTTCATCCCCCTACGGGACAGGGACCTACGAGCAGTACTTC
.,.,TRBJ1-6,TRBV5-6,CASSRDWRSYNSPLHF,TGTGCCAGCAGCCGGGACTGGCGCTCCTATAATTCACCCCTCCACTTT
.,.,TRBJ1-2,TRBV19,CASSMGAGQLNYGYTF,TGTGCCAGTAGTATGGGGGCAGGGCAGCTCAACTATGGCTACACCTTC
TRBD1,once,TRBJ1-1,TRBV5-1,CASSFGQGWNTEAFF,TGCGCCAGCAGCTTCGGACAGGGTTGGAACACTGAAGCTTTCTTT
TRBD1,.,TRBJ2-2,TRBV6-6,CASRRTTGGTGELFF,TGTGCCAGCAGACGCACTACAGGGGGTACCGGGGAGCTGTTTTTT
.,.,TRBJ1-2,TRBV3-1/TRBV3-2,CASSQDPGFPGSYTF,TGTGCCAGCAGCCAAGATCCCGGGTTCCCAGGGAGCTACACCTTC
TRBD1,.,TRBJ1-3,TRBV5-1,CASSLGQGPGNTIYF,TGCGCCAGCAGCTTAGGACAGGGGCCTGGAAACACCATATATTTT
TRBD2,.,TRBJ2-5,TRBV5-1,CASSFGLEVTETQYF,TGCGCCAGCAGCTTCGGACTAGAGGTCACAGAGACCCAGTACTTC
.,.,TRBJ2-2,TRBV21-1,CASTYVLGQGPTGELFF,TGTGCCAGCACCTACGTCCTAGGACAGGGTCCCACCGGGGAGCTGTTTTTT
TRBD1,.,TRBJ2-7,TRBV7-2,CASSLAIGTGYEQYF,TGTGCCAGCAGCTTAGCTATCGGGACAGGCTACGAGCAGTACTTC
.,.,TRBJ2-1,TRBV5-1,CASSRGTSDPYNEQFF,TGCGCCAGCAGCCGGGGGACTTCTGACCCCTACAATGAGCAGTTCTTC
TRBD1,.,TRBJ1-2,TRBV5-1,CASSLSGTGLYGYTF,TGCGCCAGCAGCCTCTCTGGGACAGGCCTCTATGGCTACACCTTC
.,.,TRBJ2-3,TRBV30,CAWRDRQAWGDTQYF,TGTGCCTGGAGAGACCGACAGGCGTGGGGAGATACGCAGTATTTT
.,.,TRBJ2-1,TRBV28,CASSLFRSSYNEQFF,TGTGCCAGCAGTTTGTTCAGAAGCTCCTACAATGAGCAGTTCTTC
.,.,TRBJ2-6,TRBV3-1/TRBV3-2,CASSPGVVGANVLTF,TGTGCCAGCAGCCCAGGGGTAGTCGGGGCCAACGTCCTGACTTTC
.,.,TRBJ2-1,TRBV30,CAWTSPPQGYEQFF,TGTGCCTGGACCTCGCCCCCCCAGGGTTATGAGCAGTTCTTC
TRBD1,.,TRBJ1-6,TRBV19,CASSIWGTGDPPLHF,TGTGCCAGTAGTATTTGGGGGACAGGGGATCCACCCCTCCACTTT
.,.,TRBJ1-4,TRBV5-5,CASSLEDEKLFF,TGTGCCAGCAGCTTAGAGGATGAAAAACTGTTTTTT
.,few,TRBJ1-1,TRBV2,CASSREGGTDEAFF,TGTGCCAGCAGTCGGGAGGGGGGGACGGATGAAGCTTTCTTT
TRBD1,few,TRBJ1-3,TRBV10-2,CASSPGTEGNTIYF,TGCGCCAGCAGCCCCGGGACAGAAGGAAACACCATATATTTT
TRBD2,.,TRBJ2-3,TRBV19,CASSVSGGLLTDTQYF,TGTGCCAGTAGTGTAAGCGGGGGCCTACTCACAGATACGCAGTATTTT
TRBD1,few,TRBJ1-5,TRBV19,CASSSPGTAPNQPQHF,TGTGCCAGTAGTTCACCCGGGACAGCGCCTAATCAGCCCCAGCATTTT
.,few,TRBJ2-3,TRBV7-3,CASSLGSGNQADTQYF,TGTGCCAGCAGCTTAGGTAGCGGCAACCAGGCAGATACGCAGTATTTT
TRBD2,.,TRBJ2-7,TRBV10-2,CASSAERGLADSYEQYF,TGCGCCAGCAGCGCCGAGAGGGGACTAGCGGACTCCTACGAGCAGTACTTC
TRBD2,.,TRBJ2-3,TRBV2,CASGREGLIIADTQYF,TGTGCCAGCGGGAGGGAGGGCCTAATAATAGCAGATACGCAGTATTTT
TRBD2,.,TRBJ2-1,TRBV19,CASSLAGVTKNEQFF,TGTGCCAGTAGTCTAGCGGGGGTGACAAAGAATGAGCAGTTCTTC
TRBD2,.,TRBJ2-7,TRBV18,CASSPLAGDAEQYF,TGTGCCAGCTCACCACTAGCGGGGGACGCCGAGCAGTACTTC
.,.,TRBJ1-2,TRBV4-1,CASSQESRTGYTF,TGCGCCAGCAGCCAAGAGAGTAGGACAGGCTACACCTTC
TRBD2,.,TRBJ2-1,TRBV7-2,CASSPPGLAGGLKQFF,TGTGCCAGCAGCCCACCAGGGCTAGCGGGGGGGCTTAAGCAGTTCTTC
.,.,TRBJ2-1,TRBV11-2,CASSLVTGREQFF,TGTGCCAGCAGCTTAGTTACAGGCCGGGAGCAGTTCTTC